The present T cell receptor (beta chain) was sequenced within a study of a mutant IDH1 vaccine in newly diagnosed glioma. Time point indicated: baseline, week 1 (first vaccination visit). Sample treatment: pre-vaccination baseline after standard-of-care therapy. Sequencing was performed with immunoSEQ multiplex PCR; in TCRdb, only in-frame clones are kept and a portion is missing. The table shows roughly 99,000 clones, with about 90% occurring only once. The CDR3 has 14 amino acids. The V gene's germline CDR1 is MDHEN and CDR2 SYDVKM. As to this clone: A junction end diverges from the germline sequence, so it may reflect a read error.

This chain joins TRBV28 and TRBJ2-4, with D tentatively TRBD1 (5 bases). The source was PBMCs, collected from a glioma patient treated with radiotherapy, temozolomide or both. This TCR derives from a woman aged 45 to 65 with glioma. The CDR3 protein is CASRKGLAENIQYF. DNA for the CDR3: TGTGCCAGCAGGAAGGGGTTAGCCGAAAACATTCAGTACTTC.